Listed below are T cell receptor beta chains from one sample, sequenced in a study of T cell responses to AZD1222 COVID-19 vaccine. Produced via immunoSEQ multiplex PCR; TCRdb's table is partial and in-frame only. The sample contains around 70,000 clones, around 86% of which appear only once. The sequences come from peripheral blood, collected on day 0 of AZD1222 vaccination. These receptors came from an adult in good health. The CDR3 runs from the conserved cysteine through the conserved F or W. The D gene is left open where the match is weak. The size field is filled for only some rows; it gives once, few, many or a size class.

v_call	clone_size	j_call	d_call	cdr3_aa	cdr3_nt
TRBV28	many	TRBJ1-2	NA	CASSQWGQRGDYTF	TGTGCCAGCAGTCAGTGGGGACAAAGGGGTGACTACACCTTC
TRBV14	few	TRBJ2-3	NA	CASSHRMVDTQYF	TGTGCCAGCAGCCACCGGATGGTAGATACGCAGTATTTT
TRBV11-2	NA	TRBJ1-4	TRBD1	CASSLVDRGNEKLFF	TGTGCCAGCAGCTTAGTGGACAGGGGAAATGAAAAACTGTTTTTT
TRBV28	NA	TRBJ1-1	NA	CASSLFGGSTFF	TGTGCCAGCAGTTTATTTGGGGGGTCAACTTTCTTT
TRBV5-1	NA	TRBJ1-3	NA	CASSLGGRGAAGNTIYF	TGCGCCAGCAGCTTGGGTGGCAGGGGTGCTGCTGGAAACACCATATATTTT
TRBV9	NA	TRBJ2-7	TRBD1	CASSPTLTGTGDYEQYF	TGTGCCAGCAGCCCAACTTTAACCGGGACAGGGGACTACGAGCAGTACTTC
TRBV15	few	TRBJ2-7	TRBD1	CATSRGQGGTYEQYF	TGTGCCACCAGCAGAGGACAGGGGGGGACCTACGAGCAGTACTTC
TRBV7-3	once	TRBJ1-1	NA	CASSLTGSNTEAFF	TGTGCCAGCAGCTTAACTGGGTCGAACACTGAAGCTTTCTTT
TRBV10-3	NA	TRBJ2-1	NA	CAISESSRQRPYNEQFF	TGTGCCATCAGTGAGTCCTCTCGGCAGCGGCCCTACAATGAGCAGTTCTTC
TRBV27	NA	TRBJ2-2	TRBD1	CASNRGPNTGELFF	TGTGCCAGCAACAGGGGACCGAACACCGGGGAGCTGTTTTTT
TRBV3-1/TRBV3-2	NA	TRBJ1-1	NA	CASSQTGTLTENTEAFF	TGTGCCAGCAGCCAAACCGGGACCCTCACAGAGAACACTGAAGCTTTCTTT
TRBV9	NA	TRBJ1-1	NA	CASSVGRMNTEAFF	TGTGCCAGCAGCGTAGGTCGTATGAACACTGAAGCTTTCTTT
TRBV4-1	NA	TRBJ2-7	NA	CASSPGLRTVGSYEQYF	TGCGCCAGCAGCCCAGGCCTACGGACAGTGGGTTCCTACGAGCAGTACTTC
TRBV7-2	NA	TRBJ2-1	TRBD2	CASRLAGGNEQFF	TGTGCCAGCAGGCTAGCGGGAGGGAATGAGCAGTTCTTC
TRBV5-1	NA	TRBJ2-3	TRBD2	CASSPGGDTQYF	TGCGCCAGCAGTCCCGGGGGGGATACGCAGTATTTT
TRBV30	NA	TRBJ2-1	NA	CAWSAGQTYNEQFF	TGTGCCTGGAGTGCGGGGCAGACCTACAATGAGCAGTTCTTC
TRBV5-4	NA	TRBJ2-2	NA	CASSLNSGKTGELFF	TGTGCCAGCAGCTTGAATTCCGGGAAAACCGGGGAGCTGTTTTTT
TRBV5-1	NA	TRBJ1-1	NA	CASSLEGGLAATEAFF	TGCGCCAGCAGCTTGGAAGGAGGGCTGGCGGCGACTGAAGCTTTCTTT
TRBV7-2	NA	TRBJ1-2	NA	CASSSLGQRDGYTF	TGTGCCAGCAGCTCCCTCGGGCAGAGGGATGGCTACACCTTC
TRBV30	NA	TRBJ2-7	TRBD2	CAWSRGRTSGRVDEQYF	TGTGCCTGGAGCAGGGGGAGGACTAGCGGGAGGGTGGACGAGCAGTACTTC
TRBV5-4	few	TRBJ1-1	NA	CASSFIGEMNTEAFF	TGTGCCAGCAGCTTTATCGGGGAGATGAACACTGAAGCTTTCTTT
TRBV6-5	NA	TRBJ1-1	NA	CASGTNSAEAFF	TGTGCTTCCGGGACAAATAGCGCTGAAGCTTTCTTT
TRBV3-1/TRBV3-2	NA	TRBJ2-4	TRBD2	CASSQRREAQHF	TGTGCCAGCAGCCAAAGACGGGAGGCCCAACACTTC
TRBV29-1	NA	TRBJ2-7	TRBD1	CSVNPSGTGVYEQYF	TGCAGCGTTAATCCTTCCGGGACAGGGGTCTACGAGCAGTACTTC
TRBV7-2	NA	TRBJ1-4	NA	CASSLKRGGFGEKLFF	TGTGCCAGCAGCTTAAAGAGGGGGGGATTTGGCGAAAAACTGTTTTTT
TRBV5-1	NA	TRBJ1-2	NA	CASSPGGSGGYTF	TGCGCCAGCAGCCCGGGGGGGTCGGGTGGCTACACCTTC
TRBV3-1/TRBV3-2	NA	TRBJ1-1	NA	CASSQPGPNTEAFF	TGTGCCAGCAGCCAACCCGGTCCGAACACTGAAGCTTTCTTT
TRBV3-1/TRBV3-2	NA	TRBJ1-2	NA	CASSPTRHGGYTF	TGTGCCAGCAGTCCCACACGTCACGGCGGCTACACCTTC
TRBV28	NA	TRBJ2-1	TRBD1	CASIPSTGTGFYNEQFF	TGTGCCAGCATCCCCTCTACCGGGACAGGGTTCTACAATGAGCAGTTCTTC
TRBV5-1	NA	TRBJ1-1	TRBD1	CASSLVDRGTEAFF	TGCGCCAGCAGCTTGGTGGACAGGGGCACTGAAGCTTTCTTT
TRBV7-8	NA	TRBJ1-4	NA	CASSRARGEKLFF	TGTGCCAGCAGCCGAGCGCGAGGGGAAAAACTGTTTTTT
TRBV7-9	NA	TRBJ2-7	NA	CASSPDLYEQYF	TGTGCCAGCAGCCCCGACTTGTACGAGCAGTACTTC
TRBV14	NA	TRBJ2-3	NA	CASSQDEGADTQYF	TGTGCCAGCAGCCAAGATGAGGGTGCAGATACGCAGTATTTT
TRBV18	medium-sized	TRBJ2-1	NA	CASSPLLETEQFF	TGTGCCAGCTCACCACTGCTGGAAACCGAGCAGTTCTTC
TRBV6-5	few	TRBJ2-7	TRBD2	CASVQQGGTEQYF	TGTGCCAGCGTTCAGCAGGGAGGGACCGAGCAGTACTTC
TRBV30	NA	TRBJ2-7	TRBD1	CAWSVGTGGYEQYF	TGTGCCTGGAGTGTGGGGACAGGGGGCTACGAGCAGTACTTC
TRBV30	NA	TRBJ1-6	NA	CAWSVGPDSPLHF	TGTGCCTGGAGTGTCGGACCGGATTCACCCCTCCACTTT
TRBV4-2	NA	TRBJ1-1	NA	CASSQDKGNTEAFF	TGTGCCAGCAGCCAAGATAAGGGTAACACTGAAGCTTTCTTT
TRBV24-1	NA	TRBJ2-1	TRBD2	CATSDLGLAGGSSYNEQFF	TGTGCCACCAGTGATTTGGGACTAGCGGGAGGGAGCTCCTACAATGAGCAGTTCTTC